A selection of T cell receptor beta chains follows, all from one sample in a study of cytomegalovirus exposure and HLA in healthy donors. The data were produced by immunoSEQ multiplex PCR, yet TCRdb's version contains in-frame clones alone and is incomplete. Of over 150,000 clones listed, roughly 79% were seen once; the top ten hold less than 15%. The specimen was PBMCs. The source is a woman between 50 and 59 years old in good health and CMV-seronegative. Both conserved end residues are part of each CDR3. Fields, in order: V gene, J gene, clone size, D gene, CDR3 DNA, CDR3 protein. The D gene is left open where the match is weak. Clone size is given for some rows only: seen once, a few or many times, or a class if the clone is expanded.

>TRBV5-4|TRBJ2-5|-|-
TGTGCCAGCAGCCCTAAGGGGGAAGAGACCCAGTACTTC
CASSPKGEETQYF
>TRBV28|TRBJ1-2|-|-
TGTGCCAGCAGTTTATTGGCAGGGTTCTATGGCTACACCTTC
CASSLLAGFYGYTF
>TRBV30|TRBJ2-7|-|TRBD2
TGTGCCTGGAATGCGGGAGTACCTGGCCAGCAGTACTTC
CAWNAGVPGQQYF
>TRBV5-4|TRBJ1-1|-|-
TGTGCCAGCAGCACCGAAGGGGAAATATTTGAAGCTTTCTTT
CASSTEGEIFEAFF
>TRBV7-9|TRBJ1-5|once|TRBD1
TGTGCCAGCAGCTTAGCTACAGGGGGGAATCAGCCCCAGCATTTT
CASSLATGGNQPQHF
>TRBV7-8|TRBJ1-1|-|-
TGTGCCAGCAGCCCTCGGGGGGAGAGGGGGACTGAAGCTTTCTTT
CASSPRGERGTEAFF
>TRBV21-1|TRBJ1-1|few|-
TGTGCCAGCAGCCCGGGCAGGGGAATGAACACTGAAGCTTTCTTT
CASSPGRGMNTEAFF
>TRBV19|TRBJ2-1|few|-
TGTGCCAGTAGTATAAGACTTTTGACCAACAATGAGCAGTTCTTC
CASSIRLLTNNEQFF
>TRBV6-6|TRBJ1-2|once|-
TGTGCCAGCAGCCATCCGACTGGAGGCTATGGCTACACCTTC
CASSHPTGGYGYTF
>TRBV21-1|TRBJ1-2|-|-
TGTGCCACCCCGGGGGGGGGCGGCTACACCTTC
CATPGGGGYTF
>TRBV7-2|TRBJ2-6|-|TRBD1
TGTGCCAGCAGCTCTATCGGGACAGGGCCTGGGGCCAACGTCCTGACTTTC
CASSSIGTGPGANVLTF
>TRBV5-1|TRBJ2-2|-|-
TGCGCCAGCAGCTCCATACAAGGGAGCCCCGGGGAGCTGTTTTTT
CASSSIQGSPGELFF
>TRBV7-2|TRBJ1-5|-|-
TGTGCCAGCAGCATCGGGGTTCAGCCCCAGCATTTT
CASSIGVQPQHF
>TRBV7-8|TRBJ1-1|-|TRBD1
TGTGCCAGCAGTTTTGACAGGGTGAACACTGAAGCTTTCTTT
CASSFDRVNTEAFF
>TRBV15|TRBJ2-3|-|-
TGTGCCACCAGCAGAGCGGGGAGTGCTAGCACAGATACGCAGTATTTT
CATSRAGSASTDTQYF
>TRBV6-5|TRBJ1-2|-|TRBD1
TGTGCCAGCAGTCCGGGACAGCAGGGCTACACCTTC
CASSPGQQGYTF
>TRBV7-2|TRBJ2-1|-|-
TGTGCCAGCAGCCTTTTCCGGGACAATGAGCAGTTCTTC
CASSLFRDNEQFF
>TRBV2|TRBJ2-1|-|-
TGTGCCAGCAGTGAACCGCCGGTATACAATGAGCAGTTCTTC
CASSEPPVYNEQFF
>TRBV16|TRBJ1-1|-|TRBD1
TGTGCCAGCAGCTGGGGACAGGGGGCCTCTTGGTCGGACACTGAAGCTTTCTTT
CASSWGQGASWSDTEAFF
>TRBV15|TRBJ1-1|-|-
TGTGCCACCAGCGACGATCGATCAGGGGTGGGTTCGCGGACTGAAGCTTTCTTT
CATSDDRSGVGSRTEAFF
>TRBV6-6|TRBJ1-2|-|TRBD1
TGTGCCAGCAGCACGCAGGGGGTTAACTATGGCTACACCTTC
CASSTQGVNYGYTF
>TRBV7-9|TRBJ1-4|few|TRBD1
TGTGCCAGCACCCGAGGGGGGACAGGGGCCGAAAAACTGTTTTTT
CASTRGGTGAEKLFF
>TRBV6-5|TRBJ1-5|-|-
TGTGCCAGCTCCAGGGATGGATTTTATCAGCCCCAGCATTTT
CASSRDGFYQPQHF
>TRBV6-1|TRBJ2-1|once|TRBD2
TGTGCCAGCAGTGGGGGGACTAGCGGGTACAATGAGCAGTTCTTC
CASSGGTSGYNEQFF
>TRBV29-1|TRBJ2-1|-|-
TGCAGCGCCCTCCGGGACAACGGTCAAGGAGAGCAGTTCTTC
CSALRDNGQGEQFF
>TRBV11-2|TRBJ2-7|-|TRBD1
TGTGCCAGCACCAGGACAGGGTTGATATACGAGCAGTACTTC
CASTRTGLIYEQYF
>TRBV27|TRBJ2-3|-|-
TGTGCCAGCAGTTTCAGGATAACTAGCACAGATACGCAGTATTTT
CASSFRITSTDTQYF
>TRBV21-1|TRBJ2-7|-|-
TGTGCCAGCAGCAAAGGGGACAGGGGGCGCAACGAGCAGTACTTC
CASSKGDRGRNEQYF
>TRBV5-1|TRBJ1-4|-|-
TGCGCCAGCAGCTTGGGTCCCGGGGTTGATGAAAAACTGTTTTTT
CASSLGPGVDEKLFF
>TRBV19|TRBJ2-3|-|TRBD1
TGTGCCAGTAGTGCCGACAGGGGTATTTACGCTAGCACAGATACGCAGTATTTT
CASSADRGIYASTDTQYF
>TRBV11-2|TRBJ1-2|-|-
TGTGCCAGCAGCTTTATCTCCCAGGTTAATGGCTACACCTTC
CASSFISQVNGYTF
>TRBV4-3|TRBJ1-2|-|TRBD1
TGCGCCAGCAGAAGCCGAATACAGGGGCATGGCTACACCTTC
CASRSRIQGHGYTF
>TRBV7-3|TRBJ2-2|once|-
TGTGCCAGCAGCTTAGCGGGACCTAACACCGGGGAGCTGTTTTTT
CASSLAGPNTGELFF
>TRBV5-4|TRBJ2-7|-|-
TGTGCCAGCAGCTTGGGAGACACCCCGCAGCAGTACTTC
CASSLGDTPQQYF
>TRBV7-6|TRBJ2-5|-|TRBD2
TGTGCCAGCAGCTTAGGCGGCGGGACTAGCGCCCAAGAGACCCAGTACTTC
CASSLGGGTSAQETQYF
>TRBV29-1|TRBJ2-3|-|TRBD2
TGCAGCGTCGGGACTAGCGGGGGACTCGTTGGAGATACGCAGTATTTT
CSVGTSGGLVGDTQYF
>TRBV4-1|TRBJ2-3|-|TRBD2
TGCGCCAGCAGCCATCCCAGTGATAGCGGGTCTAGCACAGATACGCAGTATTTT
CASSHPSDSGSSTDTQYF
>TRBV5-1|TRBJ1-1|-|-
TGCGCCAGCAGCTCCCAGGGCTCGATAGGCACTGAAGCTTTCTTT
CASSSQGSIGTEAFF
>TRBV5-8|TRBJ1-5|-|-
TGTGCCAGCAGCTTTCCTCCCCAGGCGGGGAATCAGCCCCAGCATTTT
CASSFPPQAGNQPQHF
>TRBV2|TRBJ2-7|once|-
TGTGCCAGCAGTCCTAGGACAACCGCCAACTACGAGCAGTACTTC
CASSPRTTANYEQYF
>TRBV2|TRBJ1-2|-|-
TGTGCCAGCAGTGTTAGATTAGGACACCCAAACTATGGCTACACCTTC
CASSVRLGHPNYGYTF
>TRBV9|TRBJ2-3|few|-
TGTGCCAGCAGCGTAGGTTTCGGGGGAAGCACAGATACGCAGTATTTT
CASSVGFGGSTDTQYF
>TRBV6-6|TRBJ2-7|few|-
TGTGCCAGCAGTTACAAACACCCAAATTCCTACGAGCAGTACTTC
CASSYKHPNSYEQYF
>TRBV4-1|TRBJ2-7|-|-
TGCGCCAGCAGCCCGACCGCCCGAGGATACGAGCAGTACTTC
CASSPTARGYEQYF